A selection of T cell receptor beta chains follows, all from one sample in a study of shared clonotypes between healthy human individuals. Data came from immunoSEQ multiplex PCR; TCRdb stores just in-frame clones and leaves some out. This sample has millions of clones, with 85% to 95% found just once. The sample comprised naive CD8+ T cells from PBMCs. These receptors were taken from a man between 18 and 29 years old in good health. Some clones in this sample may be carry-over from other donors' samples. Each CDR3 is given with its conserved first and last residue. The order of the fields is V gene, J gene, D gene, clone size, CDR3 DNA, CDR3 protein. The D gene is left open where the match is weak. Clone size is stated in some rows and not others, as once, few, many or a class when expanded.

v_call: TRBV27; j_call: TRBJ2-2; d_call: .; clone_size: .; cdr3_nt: TGTGCCAGCAGTCCTTTACTACACGGGGAGCTGTTTTTT; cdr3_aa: CASSPLLHGELFF
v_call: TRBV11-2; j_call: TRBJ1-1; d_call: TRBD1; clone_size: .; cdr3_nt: TGTGCCAGCAGCACCGGGACAGGGAACACTGAAGCTTTCTTT; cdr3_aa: CASSTGTGNTEAFF
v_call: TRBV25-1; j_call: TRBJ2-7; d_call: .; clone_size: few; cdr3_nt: TGTGCCAGCAGTGGATCCTACGAGCAGTACTTC; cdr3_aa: CASSGSYEQYF
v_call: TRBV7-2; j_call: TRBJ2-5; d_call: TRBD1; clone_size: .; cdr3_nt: TGTGCCAGCAGCTCAAACTTGGACAGGGGGTTTAAGACCCAGTACTTC; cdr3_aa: CASSSNLDRGFKTQYF
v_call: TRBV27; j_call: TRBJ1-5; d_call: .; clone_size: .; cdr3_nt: TGTGCCAGCAGTTCCCCTGGGAAGCCCCAGCATTTT; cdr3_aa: CASSSPGKPQHF
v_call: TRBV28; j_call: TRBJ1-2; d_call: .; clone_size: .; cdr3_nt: TGTGCCAGCAGGGAGTTGTTACGGGGGGCCTATGGCTACACCTTC; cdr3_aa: CASRELLRGAYGYTF
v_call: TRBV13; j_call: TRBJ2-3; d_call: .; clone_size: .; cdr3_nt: TGTGCCAGCAGCTTATACAGAAACACAGATACGCAGTATTTT; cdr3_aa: CASSLYRNTDTQYF
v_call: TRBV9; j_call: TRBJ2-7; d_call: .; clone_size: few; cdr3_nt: TGTGCCAGCAGCTCCGGGACGGCAAATAACGAGCAGTACTTC; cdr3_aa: CASSSGTANNEQYF
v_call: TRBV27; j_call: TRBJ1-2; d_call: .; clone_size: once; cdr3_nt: TGTGCCAGCAGTCCCCGGGGGTTCTATGGCTACACCTTC; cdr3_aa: CASSPRGFYGYTF
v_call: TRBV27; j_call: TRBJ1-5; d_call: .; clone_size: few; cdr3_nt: TGTGCCAGCAGTTCCCTCAATCAGCCCCAGCATTTT; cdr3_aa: CASSSLNQPQHF
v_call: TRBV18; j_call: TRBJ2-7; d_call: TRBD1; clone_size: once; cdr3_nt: TGTGCCAGCTCACCCCTTCGACAGGGGTCCTACGAGCAGTACTTC; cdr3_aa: CASSPLRQGSYEQYF
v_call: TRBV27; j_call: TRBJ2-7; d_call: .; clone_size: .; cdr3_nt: TGTGCCAGCAGTTTATCAACGGGACTTAGCTCCTACGAGCAGTACTTC; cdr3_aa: CASSLSTGLSSYEQYF
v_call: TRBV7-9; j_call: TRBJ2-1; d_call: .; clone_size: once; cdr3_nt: TGTGCCAGCAGGAGCGGGTCCTCCTACAATGAGCAGTTCTTC; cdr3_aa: CASRSGSSYNEQFF
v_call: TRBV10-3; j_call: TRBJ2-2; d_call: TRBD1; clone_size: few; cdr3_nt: TGTGCCATCGGACAGGGAGGTGGGGAGCTGTTTTTT; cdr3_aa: CAIGQGGGELFF
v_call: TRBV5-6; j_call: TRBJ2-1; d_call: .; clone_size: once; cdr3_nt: TGTGCCAGCACCCCTGTTGCTAGCGTGAATGAGCAGTTCTTC; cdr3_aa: CASTPVASVNEQFF
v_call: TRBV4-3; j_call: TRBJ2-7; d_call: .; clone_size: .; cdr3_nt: TGCGCCAGCAGCCAAGATCAGGATTCGGCCTACGAGCAGTACTTC; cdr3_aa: CASSQDQDSAYEQYF
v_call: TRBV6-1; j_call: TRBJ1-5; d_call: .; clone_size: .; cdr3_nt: TGTGCCAGCAGTGAAACAGGGACCCTTAGCAATCAGCCCCAGCATTTT; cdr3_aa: CASSETGTLSNQPQHF
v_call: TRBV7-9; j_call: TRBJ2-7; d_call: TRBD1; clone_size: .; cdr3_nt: TGTGCCAGCAGTTATACCTTACCCGGACAGGGAAGTGAAAGCTACGAGCAGTACTTC; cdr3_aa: CASSYTLPGQGSESYEQYF
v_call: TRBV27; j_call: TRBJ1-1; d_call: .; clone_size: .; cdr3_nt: TGTGCCAGCTCCCGCGGAGACAACACTGAAGCTTTCTTT; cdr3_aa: CASSRGDNTEAFF
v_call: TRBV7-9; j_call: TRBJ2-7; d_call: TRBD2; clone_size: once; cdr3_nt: TGTGCCAGCAGCTTACTTGGTAGCGGGAGGATTTACGAGCAGTACTTC; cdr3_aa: CASSLLGSGRIYEQYF
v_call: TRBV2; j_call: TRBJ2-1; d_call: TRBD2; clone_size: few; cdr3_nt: TGTGCCAGCAGGCCTTGGGCCAGCGGGGGCGCGGGTGAGCAGTTCTTC; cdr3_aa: CASRPWASGGAGEQFF
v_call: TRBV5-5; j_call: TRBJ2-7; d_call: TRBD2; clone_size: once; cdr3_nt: TGTGCCAGCACCTCGGGAGGGGTCGAGCAGTACTTC; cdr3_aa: CASTSGGVEQYF
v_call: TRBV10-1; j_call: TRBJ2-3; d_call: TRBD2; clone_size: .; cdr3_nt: TGCGCCAGCAGGGCCGGGACTAGCGGGAATTGGGGCCCGGGGTTCCTTAGCACAGATACGCAGTATTTT; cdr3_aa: CASRAGTSGNWGPGFLSTDTQYF
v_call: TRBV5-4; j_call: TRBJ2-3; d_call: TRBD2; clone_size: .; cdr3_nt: TGTGCCAGCAGCGGACGGCTAGCGGGTAGTCCAGATACGCAGTATTTT; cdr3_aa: CASSGRLAGSPDTQYF
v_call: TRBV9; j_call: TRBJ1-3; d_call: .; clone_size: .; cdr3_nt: TGTGCCAGCAGCCCCCCTCCGGCCCTGGACCCAACGAACACCATATATTTT; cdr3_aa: CASSPPPALDPTNTIYF